The present entry profiles one T cell receptor (beta chain) with its context. Its antigen is unidentified. Looked up from germline, CDR1 is MNHEY and CDR2 is SMNVEV (reference sequence). V was clipped by 6 bases and J by 0 bases, with 12 bases between them. The CDR3 has 14 residues. TCRdb re-called the PCR reads through MiXCR, storing one row per CDR3 protein. The sample consists of 25,000 to 30,000 distinct CDR3 sequences, 51% of them appearing once. These data belong to a study of vaccination and CD4 T cells after COVID-19. Study overall: Convalescent patients gave post-COVID blood a median around 91 days post-diagnosis, range 35 to 161. Study-wide results and caveats: Median SARS-CoV-2-reactive clonotype numbers went from roughly 22 to 38; this increase was not significant.

Sample time point: late sampling 161 to 241 days after vaccination in three convalescent patients. The chain has TRBV27 and TRBJ2-7; no definite D call. The sample here was CD4+ T cells from blood, taken about 7 months after SARS-CoV-2 vaccination. The origin of this receptor is a human donor who had recovered from COVID-19. Written as DNA, the CDR3 is TGTGCCAGCAGACCGCATCAGAGCTCCTACGAGCAGTACTTC. Protein product: CASRPHQSSYEQYF.